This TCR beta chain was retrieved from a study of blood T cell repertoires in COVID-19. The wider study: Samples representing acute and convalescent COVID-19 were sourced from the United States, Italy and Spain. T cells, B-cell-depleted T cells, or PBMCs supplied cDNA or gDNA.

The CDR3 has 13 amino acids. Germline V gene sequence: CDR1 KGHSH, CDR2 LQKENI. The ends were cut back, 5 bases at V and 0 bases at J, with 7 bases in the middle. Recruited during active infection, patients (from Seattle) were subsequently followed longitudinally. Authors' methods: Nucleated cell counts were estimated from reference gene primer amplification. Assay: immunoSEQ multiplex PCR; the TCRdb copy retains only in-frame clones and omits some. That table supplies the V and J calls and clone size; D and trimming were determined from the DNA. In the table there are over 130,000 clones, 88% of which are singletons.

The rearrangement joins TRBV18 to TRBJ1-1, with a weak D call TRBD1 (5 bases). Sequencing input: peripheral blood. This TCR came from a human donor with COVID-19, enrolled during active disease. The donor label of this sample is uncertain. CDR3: CASSATVNTEAFF. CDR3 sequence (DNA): TGTGCCAGCTCAGCGACAGTGAACACTGAAGCTTTCTTT.